The 10 T cell receptor beta chains below come from one sample, sequenced in a study of early T cells in non-severe SARS-CoV-2 infection. TCRdb used MiXCR to reprocess the 5' RACE reads, holding one entry per CDR3 protein. Found here are some 54,000 distinct CDR3 sequences, approximately 11% of them singletons; the top ten hold approximately 13%. Sequencing used whole blood. These receptors all come from an adult who was a healthcare worker with PCR-confirmed SARS-CoV-2 infection or an uninfected control (not recorded which).

This clonotype showed up just a few times. This rearrangement joins TRBV7-9 to TRBJ2-2, with D tentatively TRBD1 or TRBD2 (5 bases each). CDR3 length: 15 residues. The germline CDR1 and CDR2 sequences are SEHNR and FQNEAQ (reference sequence). Between the trimmed V and J ends, which lost 6 bases and 7 bases, there was a span of 18 bases. DNA for the CDR3: TGTGCCAGCAGGGCTGGGACCTACTGGAACGGGGAGCTGTTTTTT. This gives the protein CASRAGTYWNGELFF.

The rearrangement links TRBV6-2 or TRBV6-3 to TRBJ2-3, with D maybe TRBD1 (6 bases). This CDR3 spans 13 amino acids. Trimming took 5 bases from V and 7 from J, leaving 13 bases between them. From germline, CDR1 is MNHEY and CDR2 SVGEGT. CDR3 bases: TGTGCCAGCAGTCCCCGACAGGAAAATACGCAGTATTTT. It is translated as CASSPRQENTQYF.

This clonotype was picked up many times. This sequence joins TRBV14 and TRBJ2-7; D is uncertain. The CDR3 sequence is 12 residues long. Germline CDR1 SGHDN, CDR2 FVKESK. Between the trimmed V and J ends, which lost 3 bases and 5 bases, there was a span of 8 bases. The CDR3 loop reads CASSHAFHEQYF. The CDR3 coding sequence is TGTGCCAGCAGCCACGCATTCCACGAGCAGTACTTC.

This clonotype was counted at least ten times. The J gene is TRBJ2-2, the V gene TRBV10-3; the match to TRBD1 covers 8 bases. Germline V lookup: CDR1 ENHRY, CDR2 SYGVKD. The CDR3 is 14 residues long. After removal of 6 bases from V and 1 base from J, the junction contained 1 base not matched to a gene. CDR3 DNA: TGTGCCATCAGAGGGACAGGGAACACCGGGGAGCTGTTTTTT. Its translation is CAIRGTGNTGELFF.

This clonotype was counted only a few times. The CDR3 nucleotides read TGTGCCAGCAGCTTAAACGGTCGCGGGGAGACTAGCACAGATACGCAGTATTTT. Its protein is CASSLNGRGETSTDTQYF. The chain recombines TRBV7-3 with TRBJ2-3; D perhaps matches TRBD2 (6 bases). CDR1 and CDR2 (germline): SGHTA, FQGTGA. Trimming stripped 1 base from V and 0 bases from J, with 17 bases between. CDR3 length: 18 residues.

This clonotype was found many times. The chain combines TRBV13 with TRBJ2-2, with TRBD2 as a possible D gene (5 bases). V lost 5 bases and J lost 2, with 9 bases in between. From germline, CDR1 is PRHDT and CDR2 FYEKMQ (reference sequence). The CDR3 totals 14 residues. In DNA form, the CDR3 reads TGTGCCAGCAGCCTCGGACTTAACACCGGGGAGCTGTTTTTT. Translated, it gives CASSLGLNTGELFF. Looking up the rest from reference TRBV13 and TRBJ2-2 gives the full variable domain: AAGVIQSPRHLIKEKRETATLKCYPIPRHDTVYWYQQGPGQDPQFLISFYEKMQSDKGSIPDRFSAQQFSDYHSELNMSSLELGDSALYFCASSLGLNTGELFFGEGSRLTVL.

This clonotype was counted a few times. This chain uses TRBV10-3 with TRBJ1-2; D might be TRBD1 (6 bases). The V and J ends lost 3 bases and 3 bases respectively, with 14 bases between them. Germline V lookup: CDR1 ENHRY, CDR2 SYGVKD. The CDR3 spans 15 residues. This CDR3 is CAISDQTGVDYGYTF. CDR3 coding DNA: TGTGCCATCAGTGACCAGACAGGCGTGGACTATGGCTACACCTTC.

This clonotype was seen at least ten times. V is TRBV7-2 and J is TRBJ2-1, with TRBD2 matching over 8 bases. Germline CDR1 is SGHTA and CDR2 is FQGNSA. With 5 bases clipped from V and 6 bases from J, the junction kept 6 bases outside the gene matches. CDR3 length: 14 residues. CDR3 loop: CASSAGLVGNEQFF. The CDR3 coding sequence is TGTGCCAGCAGCGCGGGACTAGTAGGCAATGAGCAGTTCTTC.

This clonotype has a handful of counts. One junction end does not reproduce the germline sequence, and a read error may be involved. CDR3 sequence reads: CASSLAGGRDTQYF. In DNA form, the CDR3 reads TGTGCCAGCAGCCTAGCGGGGGGCCGCGATACGCAGTATTTT. The V call is TRBV7-2, the J call TRBJ2-3; 11 nucleotides align to TRBD2. Per the germline V gene, CDR1 is SGHTA and CDR2 is FQGNSA. The CDR3 length is 14 residues.

This clonotype was seen repeatedly, ten times or more. This chain links TRBV5-1 with TRBJ1-3; TRBD1 might be the D (6 bases). The CDR3 is 16 amino acids. Germline V lookup: CDR1 SGHRS, CDR2 YFSETQ. Between the trimmed V and J ends, which lost 4 bases and 6 bases, there was a span of 20 bases. CDR3: CASSPRTDSSLNTIYF. CDR3 DNA sequence: TGCGCCAGCAGCCCCCGCACGGACAGCAGTCTAAACACCATATATTTT.